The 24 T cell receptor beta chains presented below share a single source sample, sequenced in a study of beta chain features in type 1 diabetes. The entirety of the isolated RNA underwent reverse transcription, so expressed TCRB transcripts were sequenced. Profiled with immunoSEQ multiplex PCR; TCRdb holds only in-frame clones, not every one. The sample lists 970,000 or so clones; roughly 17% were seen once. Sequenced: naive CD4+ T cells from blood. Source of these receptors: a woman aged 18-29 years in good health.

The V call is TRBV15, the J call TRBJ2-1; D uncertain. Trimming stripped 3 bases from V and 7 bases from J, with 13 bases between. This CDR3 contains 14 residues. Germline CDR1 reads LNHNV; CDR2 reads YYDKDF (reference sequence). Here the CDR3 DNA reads TGTGCCACCAGCAGGCGGCCGGAAGTTAATGAGCAGTTCTTC. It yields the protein CATSRRPEVNEQFF.

In DNA form, the CDR3 reads TGTGCCAGCAGCCCCGGCGTGGGGGGGCCCTACGAGCAGTACTTC. This translates into CASSPGVGGPYEQYF. This chain joins TRBV9 and TRBJ2-7, with a weak D call TRBD2 (7 bases). Germline-derived CDR1 and CDR2 are SGDLS and YYNGEE. The V and J ends lost 4 bases and 2 bases respectively, with 16 bases between them. This CDR3 is 15 amino acids long.

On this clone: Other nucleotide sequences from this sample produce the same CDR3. The CDR3 spells CASSRVRGRETQYF. In DNA form, the CDR3 reads TGTGCCAGCTCACGGGTCCGTGGGCGGGAGACCCAGTACTTC. The rearrangement uses TRBV18 and TRBJ2-5; no definite D call. This CDR3 is built from 14 residues. Deletions cut 4 bases from V and 5 bases from J, with 14 bases between. The V gene's germline CDR1 is KGHSH and CDR2 LQKENI.

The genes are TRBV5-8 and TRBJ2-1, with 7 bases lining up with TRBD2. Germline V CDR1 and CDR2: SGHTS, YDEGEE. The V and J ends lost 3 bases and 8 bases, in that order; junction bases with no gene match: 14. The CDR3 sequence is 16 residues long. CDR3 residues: CASSSLAGEPLDEQFF. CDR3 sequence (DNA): TGTGCCAGCAGCTCTCTCGCGGGAGAGCCCTTGGATGAGCAGTTCTTC.

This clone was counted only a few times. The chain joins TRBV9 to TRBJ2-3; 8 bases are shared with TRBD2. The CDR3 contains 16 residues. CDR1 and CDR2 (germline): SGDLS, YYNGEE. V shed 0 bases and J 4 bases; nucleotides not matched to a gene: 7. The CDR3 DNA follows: TGTGCCAGCAGCGTAGGGGTCCCGGGAGGGGCAGATACGCAGTATTTT. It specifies CASSVGVPGGADTQYF.

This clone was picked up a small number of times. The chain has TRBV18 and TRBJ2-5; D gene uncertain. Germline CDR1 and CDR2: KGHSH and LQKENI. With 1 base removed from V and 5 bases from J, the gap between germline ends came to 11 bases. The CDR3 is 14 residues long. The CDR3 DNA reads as TGTGCCAGCTCACCACTGCCGTTCTCCGAGACCCAGTACTTC. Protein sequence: CASSPLPFSETQYF.

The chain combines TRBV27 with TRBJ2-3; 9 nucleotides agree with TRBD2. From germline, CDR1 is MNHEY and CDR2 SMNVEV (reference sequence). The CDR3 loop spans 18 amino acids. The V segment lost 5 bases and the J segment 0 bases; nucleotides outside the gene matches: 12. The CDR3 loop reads CASSPHLPGTSSTDTQYF. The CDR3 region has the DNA TGTGCCAGCAGTCCACACCTGCCCGGGACTAGCAGCACAGATACGCAGTATTTT.

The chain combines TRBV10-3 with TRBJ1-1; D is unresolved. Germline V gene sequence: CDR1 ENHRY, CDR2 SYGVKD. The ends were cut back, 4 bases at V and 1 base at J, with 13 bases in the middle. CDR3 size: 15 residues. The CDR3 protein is CAISGGFETNTEAFF. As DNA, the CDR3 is TGTGCCATCAGTGGGGGATTCGAAACGAACACTGAAGCTTTCTTT.

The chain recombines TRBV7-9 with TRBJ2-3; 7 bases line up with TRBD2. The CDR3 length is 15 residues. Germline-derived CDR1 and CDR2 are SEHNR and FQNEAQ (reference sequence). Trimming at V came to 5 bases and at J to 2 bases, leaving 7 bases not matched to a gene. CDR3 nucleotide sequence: TGTGCCAGCAGCGTGAGCGGGACCACCACAGATACGCAGTATTTT. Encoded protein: CASSVSGTTTDTQYF.

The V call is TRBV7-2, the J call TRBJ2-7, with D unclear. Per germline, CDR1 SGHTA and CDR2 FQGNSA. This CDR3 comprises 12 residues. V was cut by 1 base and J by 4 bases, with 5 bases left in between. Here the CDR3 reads CASSLEEYEQYF. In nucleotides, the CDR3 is TGTGCCAGCAGCTTAGAGGAGTACGAGCAGTACTTC. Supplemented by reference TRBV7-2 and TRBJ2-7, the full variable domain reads GAGVSQSPSNKVTEKGKDVELRCDPISGHTALYWYRQSLGQGLEFLIYFQGNSAPDKSGLPSDRFSAERTGGSVSTLTIQRTQQEDSAVYLCASSLEEYEQYFGPGTRLTVT.

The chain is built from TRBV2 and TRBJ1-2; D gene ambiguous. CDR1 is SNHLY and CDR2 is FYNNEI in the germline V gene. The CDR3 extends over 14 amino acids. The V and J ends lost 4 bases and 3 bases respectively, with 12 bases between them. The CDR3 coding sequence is TGTGCCAGCAGTGTAGGGCAAAGGGACTATGGCTACACCTTC. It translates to CASSVGQRDYGYTF.

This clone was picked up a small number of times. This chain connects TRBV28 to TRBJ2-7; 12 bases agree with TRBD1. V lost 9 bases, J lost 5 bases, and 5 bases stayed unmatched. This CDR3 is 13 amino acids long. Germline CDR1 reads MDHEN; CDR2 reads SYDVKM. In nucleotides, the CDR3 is TGTGCCAGTTCGGGACAGGGGGCCCACGAGCAGTACTTC. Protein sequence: CASSGQGAHEQYF.

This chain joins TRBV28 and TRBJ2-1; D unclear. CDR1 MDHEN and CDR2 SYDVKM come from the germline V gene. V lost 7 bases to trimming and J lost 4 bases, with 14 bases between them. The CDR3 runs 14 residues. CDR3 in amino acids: CASTSYQLYNEQFF. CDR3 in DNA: TGTGCCAGCACTTCCTACCAGCTTTACAATGAGCAGTTCTTC.

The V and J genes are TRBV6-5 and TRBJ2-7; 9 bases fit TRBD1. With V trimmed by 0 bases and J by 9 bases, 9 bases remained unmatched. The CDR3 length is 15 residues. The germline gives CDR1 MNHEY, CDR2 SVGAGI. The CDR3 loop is CASSYSGQGTEGQYF. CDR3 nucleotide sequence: TGTGCCAGCAGTTACTCGGGACAGGGTACTGAAGGGCAGTACTTC.

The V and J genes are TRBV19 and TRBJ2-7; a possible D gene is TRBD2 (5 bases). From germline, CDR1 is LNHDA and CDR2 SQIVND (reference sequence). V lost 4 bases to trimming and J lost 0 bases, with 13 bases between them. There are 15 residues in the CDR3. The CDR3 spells CASSRGRLSSYEQYF. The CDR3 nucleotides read TGTGCCAGTAGTAGAGGGAGACTGAGCTCCTACGAGCAGTACTTC. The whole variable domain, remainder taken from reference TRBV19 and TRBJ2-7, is DGGITQSPKYLFRKEGQNVTLSCEQNLNHDAMYWYRQDPGQGLRLIYYSQIVNDFQKGDIAEGYSVSREKKESFPLTVTSAQKNPTAFYLCASSRGRLSSYEQYFGPGTRLTVT.

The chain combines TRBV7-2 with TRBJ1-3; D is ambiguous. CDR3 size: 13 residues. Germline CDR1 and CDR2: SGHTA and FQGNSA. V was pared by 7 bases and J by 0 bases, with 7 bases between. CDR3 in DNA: TGTGCCAGCACCCCACGCTCTGGAAACACCATATATTTT. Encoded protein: CASTPRSGNTIYF.

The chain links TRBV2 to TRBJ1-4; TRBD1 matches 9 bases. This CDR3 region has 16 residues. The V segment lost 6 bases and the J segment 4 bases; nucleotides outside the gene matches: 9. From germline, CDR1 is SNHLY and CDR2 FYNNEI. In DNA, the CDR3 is TGTGCCAGCAGGCGGGACAGGGACAAAGATAATGAAAAACTGTTTTTT. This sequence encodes CASRRDRDKDNEKLFF.

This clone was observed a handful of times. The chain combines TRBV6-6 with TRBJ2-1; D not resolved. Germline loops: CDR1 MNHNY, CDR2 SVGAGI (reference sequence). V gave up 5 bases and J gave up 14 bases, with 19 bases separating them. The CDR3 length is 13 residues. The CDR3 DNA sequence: TGTGCCAGCAGTATCCTCCAATGGCGCGAAAAGTTCTTC. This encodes CASSILQWREKFF.

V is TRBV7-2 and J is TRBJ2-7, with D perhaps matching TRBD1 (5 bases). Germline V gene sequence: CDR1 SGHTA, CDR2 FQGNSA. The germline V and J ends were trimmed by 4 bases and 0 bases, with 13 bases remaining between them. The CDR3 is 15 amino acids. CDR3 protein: CASSSPGSLSYEQYF. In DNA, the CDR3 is TGTGCCAGCAGCTCGCCAGGGTCCCTCTCCTACGAGCAGTACTTC. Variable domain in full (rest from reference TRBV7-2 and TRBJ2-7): GAGVSQSPSNKVTEKGKDVELRCDPISGHTALYWYRQSLGQGLEFLIYFQGNSAPDKSGLPSDRFSAERTGGSVSTLTIQRTQQEDSAVYLCASSSPGSLSYEQYFGPGTRLTVT.

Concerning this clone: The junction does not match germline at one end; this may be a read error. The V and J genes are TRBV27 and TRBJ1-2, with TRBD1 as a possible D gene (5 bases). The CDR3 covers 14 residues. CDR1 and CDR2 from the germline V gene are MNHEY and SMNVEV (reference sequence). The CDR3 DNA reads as TGTGCCAGCAGTTTATCTCTCCGGGACTACGGCTACACCTTC. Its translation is CASSLSLRDYGYTF.

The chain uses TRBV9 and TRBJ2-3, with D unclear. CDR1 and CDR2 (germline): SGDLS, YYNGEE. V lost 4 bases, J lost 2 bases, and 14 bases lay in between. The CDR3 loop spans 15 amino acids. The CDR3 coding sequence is TGTGCCAGCAGCCCCCGTTTCCGGAACACAGATACGCAGTATTTT. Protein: CASSPRFRNTDTQYF. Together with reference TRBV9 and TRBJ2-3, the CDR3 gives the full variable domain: DSGVTQTPKHLITATGQRVTLRCSPRSGDLSVYWYQQSLDQGLQFLIQYYNGEERAKGNILERFSAQQFPDLHSELNLSSLELGDSALYFCASSPRFRNTDTQYFGPGTRLTVL.

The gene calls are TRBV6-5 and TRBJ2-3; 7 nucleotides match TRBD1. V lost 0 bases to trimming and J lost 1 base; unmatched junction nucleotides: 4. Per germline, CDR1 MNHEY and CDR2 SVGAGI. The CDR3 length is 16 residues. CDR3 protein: CASSYSFQGGTDTQYF. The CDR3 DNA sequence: TGTGCCAGCAGTTACTCGTTTCAGGGGGGCACAGATACGCAGTATTTT.

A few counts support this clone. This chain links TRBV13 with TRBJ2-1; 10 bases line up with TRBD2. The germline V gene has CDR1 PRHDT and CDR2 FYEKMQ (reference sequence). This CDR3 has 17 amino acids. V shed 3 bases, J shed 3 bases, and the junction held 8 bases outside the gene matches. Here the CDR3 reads CASSFLAGVRDYNEQFF. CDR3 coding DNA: TGTGCCAGCAGCTTCCTAGCGGGAGTTAGGGACTACAATGAGCAGTTCTTC.

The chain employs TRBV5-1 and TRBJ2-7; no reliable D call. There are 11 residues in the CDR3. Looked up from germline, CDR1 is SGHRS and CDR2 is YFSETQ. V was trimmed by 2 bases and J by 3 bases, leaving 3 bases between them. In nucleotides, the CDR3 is TGCGCCAGCAGCTTCGACTACGAGCAGTACTTC. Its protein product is CASSFDYEQYF.